The 16 T cell receptor beta chains below were found in one sample sequenced in a study of technical replicates of blood from a handful of donors. Sequencing was performed with immunoSEQ multiplex PCR; in TCRdb, only in-frame clones are kept and a portion is missing. The data hold some 50,000 clones, with 94% observed a single time. The sample was T cells isolated from PBMCs. The receptor set was obtained from a human donor in good health.

The chain recombines TRBV5-4 with TRBJ2-3; tentative D call: TRBD2 (6 bases). The ends were cut back, 2 bases at V and 3 bases at J, with 13 bases in the middle. In germline, CDR1 is SGHNT, CDR2 YYREEE (reference sequence). This CDR3 has 15 residues. The CDR3 reads CASSLLASETDTQYF. DNA for the CDR3: TGTGCCAGCAGCTTATTGGCTAGCGAGACAGATACGCAGTATTTT.

This rearrangement joins TRBV14 to TRBJ2-3; D not resolved. The germline gives CDR1 SGHDN, CDR2 FVKESK. V lost 0 bases and J 0 bases, leaving 13 bases between the germline ends. The CDR3 extends over 17 amino acids. In nucleotides, the CDR3 is TGTGCCAGCAGCCAAGATTATGGAGCCACTAGCACAGATACGCAGTATTTT. Protein: CASSQDYGATSTDTQYF.

This clone has a single count. The rearrangement links TRBV7-3 to TRBJ2-5, with TRBD2 matching 7 bases. The junction had 15 bases not matched to a gene; V was cut back by 3 bases and J by 5 bases. The length of the CDR3 is 17 residues. Per germline, CDR1 SGHTA and CDR2 FQGTGA. The CDR3 DNA follows: TGTGCCAGCAGCTTGGGTTTAGCGGGCCAAAGCGGGGAGACCCAGTACTTC. Its protein is CASSLGLAGQSGETQYF.

The chain links TRBV28 to TRBJ2-7; 9 bases fit TRBD2. The CDR3 spans 13 residues. Germline V gives CDR1 MDHEN, CDR2 SYDVKM. J lost 6 bases, V lost 6 bases, and 6 bases had no gene match. The CDR3 coding sequence is TGTGCCAGCAGGGCGACTAGCGGTACCGAGCAGTACTTC. Protein sequence: CASRATSGTEQYF.

The rearrangement uses TRBV28 and TRBJ1-4, with a tentative D call TRBD1 (6 bases). Germline lookup yields CDR1 MDHEN and CDR2 SYDVKM. The CDR3 loop spans 16 amino acids. Trimming shortened V by 6 bases and J by 0 bases, and 14 bases separated the two germline ends. CDR3 loop: CASSTHWTATNEKLFF. The CDR3 bases are TGTGCCAGCAGCACCCATTGGACAGCAACTAATGAAAAACTGTTTTTT.

The chain joins TRBV10-3 to TRBJ2-7, with D maybe TRBD1 (5 bases). This CDR3 comprises 13 residues. The V gene's germline CDR1 is ENHRY and CDR2 SYGVKD. Between the trimmed V and J ends, which lost 3 bases and 2 bases, there was a span of 8 bases. CDR3 residues: CAISETGPYEQYF. Written as DNA, the CDR3 is TGTGCCATCAGTGAAACAGGACCCTACGAGCAGTACTTC.

This clone came up a few times. The genes are TRBV9 and TRBJ1-1, with D maybe TRBD1 (6 bases). Germline values: CDR1 SGDLS, CDR2 YYNGEE. The CDR3 runs 14 residues. V was cut by 2 bases and J by 2 bases, with 10 bases left in between. The CDR3 loop is CASSVSGANTEAFF. CDR3 in DNA: TGTGCCAGCAGCGTCTCAGGGGCCAACACTGAAGCTTTCTTT.

The chain couples TRBV13 to TRBJ2-1; tentatively, D is TRBD2 (5 bases). Germline CDR1 is PRHDT and CDR2 is FYEKMQ (reference sequence). This CDR3 has 15 amino acids. Trimming removed 5 bases at V and 7 bases at J, with 18 bases between. The chain's CDR3 is CASSRFGVSLNEQFF. As DNA, the CDR3 is TGTGCCAGCAGCAGGTTCGGGGTAAGTTTGAATGAGCAGTTCTTC.

This chain uses TRBV28 with TRBJ2-4; no firm D call. Trimming cost V 5 bases and J 15 bases, with 14 bases left between them. Germline CDR1 reads MDHEN; CDR2 reads SYDVKM. The CDR3 contains 11 residues. The DNA for the CDR3 is TGTGCCAGCAGTCAAACTCGGGTGAGGTACTTC. Its protein is CASSQTRVRYF.

V and J are TRBV11-1 and TRBJ1-5; 11 bases agree with TRBD1. The CDR3 sequence is 15 residues long. The germline V gene has CDR1 SGHAT and CDR2 FQDESV (reference sequence). Trimming took 5 bases from V and 6 from J; bases not matched to a gene: 6. The CDR3 DNA reads as TGTGCCAGCAGCCGGGGACAGGGGGAATCTCAGCCCCAGCATTTT. This encodes CASSRGQGESQPQHF.

This rearrangement joins TRBV6-5 to TRBJ2-5; perhaps TRBD2 as D (6 bases). The CDR3 runs 16 residues. Germline CDR1 reads MNHEY; CDR2 reads SVGAGI. V shed 0 bases and J shed 5 bases, with 16 bases lying between them. The CDR3 is CASSYSRRDPVETQYF. As DNA, the CDR3 is TGTGCCAGCAGTTACTCCAGGCGGGATCCGGTCGAGACCCAGTACTTC.

The sample holds one count of this clone. J is TRBJ2-7 and V is TRBV18; a possible D gene is TRBD1 (5 bases). The V gene's germline CDR1 is KGHSH and CDR2 LQKENI. The V gene lost 0 bases and the J gene lost 0 bases, with 15 bases spanning the gap. The CDR3 consists of 17 residues. The CDR3 coding sequence is TGTGCCAGCTCACCACCACGGCAGGGCCCCCTCTCCTACGAGCAGTACTTC. Amino acid sequence: CASSPPRQGPLSYEQYF.

This chain links TRBV5-5 with TRBJ1-2, with D possibly TRBD1 on 5 matching bases. The V end was cut by 0 bases, the J end by 0 bases, with 12 bases between. The CDR3 length is 16 residues. Germline CDR1 SGHKS, CDR2 YYEKEE (reference sequence). DNA for the CDR3: TGTGCCAGCAGCTTGGAGGCGACGGGGGCTAACTATGGCTACACCTTC. Amino acid sequence: CASSLEATGANYGYTF.

This rearrangement joins TRBV11-3 to TRBJ1-1, with 7 bases identical to TRBD1. The CDR3 sequence is 17 residues long. CDR1 is SGHNT and CDR2 is YENEEA in the germline V gene. Trimming took 4 bases from V and 0 from J; bases not matched to a gene: 11. CDR3 sequence reads: CASSSEGAFHLNTEAFF. The DNA for the CDR3 is TGTGCCAGCAGCTCAGAGGGGGCCTTTCATTTGAACACTGAAGCTTTCTTT.

The genes are TRBV5-6 and TRBJ2-7, with 11 bases fitting TRBD2. CDR1 and CDR2 (germline): SGHDT, YYEEEE. The CDR3 is 17 residues long. The trim removed 3 bases at V and 4 bases at J, leaving 12 bases unmatched. The CDR3 DNA is TGTGCCAGCAGCTCCGTAACCAGACTAGCGGGATTGTACGAGCAGTACTTC. This translates into CASSSVTRLAGLYEQYF.

The J gene is TRBJ1-2, the V gene TRBV5-1; no reliable D call. Deletions cut 0 bases from V and 3 bases from J, with 6 bases between. This CDR3 spans 13 amino acids. Germline V CDR1 and CDR2: SGHRS, YFSETQ. CDR3 sequence (DNA): TGCGCCAGCAGCTTGGAAGCCGACTATGGCTACACCTTC. It specifies CASSLEADYGYTF.